This TCR beta chain was captured by sequencing in a study of blood T cell repertoires in COVID-19. At the level of the study: The United States, Italy and Spain provided the acute and convalescent COVID-19 samples.

The CDR3 contains 11 residues. V dropped 0 bases and J dropped 7 bases, with 3 bases sitting between them. The germline gives CDR1 LGHDT, CDR2 YNNKEL (reference sequence). The method was immunoSEQ multiplex PCR; TCRdb's version includes in-frame clones alone and lacks a portion of them. The sample holds a few hundred thousand clones; about 91% are singletons and the top ten take 4% to 5%. This clonotype originated in a woman aged 35 to 49 who had recovered from COVID-19. This sequence joins TRBV3-1 (or the pseudogene TRBV3-2) and TRBJ1-2; D gene ambiguous. Input material: peripheral blood. The CDR3 nucleotides read TGTGCCAGCAGCCAAGACCTTGGCTACACCTTC. Protein: CASSQDLGYTF.